This T cell receptor beta chain emerged from a study of blood T cell repertoires in COVID-19. Clones were sequenced by immunoSEQ multiplex PCR, and TCRdb holds only the in-frame ones, with some missing. The repertoire has 150,000 to 200,000 clones, around 83% of them found once; the top ten carry less than 2%. This clone was picked up one time. This CDR3 comprises 16 residues. The J segment lost 9 bases and the V segment lost 0 bases, leaving 5 bases of the junction unmatched. CDR1 is WNHNN and CDR2 is SYGVQD in the germline V gene (reference sequence). This sequence originates from a human donor in a cohort sampled during active COVID-19. The chain employs TRBV10-1 and TRBJ2-1; TRBD2 matches at 13 bases. Sequenced sample: peripheral blood. The CDR3 region is CASSESILAGGFEQFF. The DNA of the CDR3 is TGCGCCAGCAGTGAGTCGATACTAGCGGGGGGGTTTGAGCAGTTCTTC.